These 22 T cell receptor beta chains originate from one sample sequenced in a study of a mutant IDH1 vaccine in newly diagnosed glioma. Only in-frame clones appear in the TCRdb table, and some are missing; sequencing was by immunoSEQ multiplex PCR. The table includes about 28,000 clones, 70% to 90% detected once. As to time point: week 5, during vaccination. A single vaccine dose contained 300 ug of mutant IDH1 20-mer peptide, and topical imiquimod was used with it. For these TCRs, the target antigens are not known. The sequences come from PBMCs, collected from a glioma patient whose treatment included an IDH1 peptide vaccine. The receptors stem from a man between 18 and 29 years old with glioma.

V is TRBV6-5 and J is TRBJ1-4, with 7 bases aligning to TRBD1. Per the germline V gene, CDR1 is MNHEY and CDR2 is SVGAGI. Germline trimming cut 6 bases from V and 7 bases from J; bases unmatched to any gene: 5. CDR3 size: 13 residues. CDR3 DNA: TGTGCCAGCAGAACCAACAGGGGTGAAAAACTGTTTTTT. Protein: CASRTNRGEKLFF.

The chain combines TRBV27 with TRBJ2-7; TRBD1 agrees at 9 bases. V lost 6 bases and J lost 2; bases outside the gene matches: 5. CDR1 is MNHEY, CDR2 SMNVEV, per germline (reference sequence). The CDR3 covers 14 residues. The CDR3 sequence is CASSLGQGAYEQYF. As DNA, the CDR3 is TGTGCCAGCAGCCTGGGACAGGGTGCCTACGAGCAGTACTTC.

V is TRBV2 and J is TRBJ1-2; D possibly corresponds to TRBD1 (5 bases). The V gene's germline CDR1 is SNHLY and CDR2 FYNNEI. This CDR3 is 15 amino acids long. Trimming stripped 4 bases from V and 0 bases from J, with 12 bases between. For the CDR3, the DNA is TGTGCCAGCAGTGCTTCGGGGCTAGCTAACTATGGCTACACCTTC. This translates into CASSASGLANYGYTF.

V gene TRBV4-1 combines with J gene TRBJ2-5, with 8 positions matching TRBD1. The CDR3 length is 13 residues. Germline values: CDR1 MGHRA, CDR2 YSYEKL. J was trimmed by 4 bases and V by 3 bases; bases with no gene match: 1. CDR3 coding DNA: TGCGCCAGCAGCCAGGGGACAGGAGAGACCCAGTACTTC. Translating it yields CASSQGTGETQYF.

V is TRBV7-2 and J is TRBJ2-3, with 10 bases lining up with TRBD2. This CDR3 contains 15 residues. Germline-derived CDR1 and CDR2 are SGHTA and FQGNSA. The V and J ends lost 0 bases and 6 bases, in that order; junction bases with no gene match: 3. The CDR3 here is CASSLASGRRDTQYF. The CDR3 nucleotides read TGTGCCAGCAGCTTAGCTAGCGGGAGGCGGGATACGCAGTATTTT. Supplemented by reference TRBV7-2 and TRBJ2-3, the full variable domain reads GAGVSQSPSNKVTEKGKDVELRCDPISGHTALYWYRQSLGQGLEFLIYFQGNSAPDKSGLPSDRFSAERTGGSVSTLTIQRTQQEDSAVYLCASSLASGRRDTQYFGPGTRLTVL.

The chain combines TRBV19 with TRBJ2-1; TRBD1 matches 7 bases. Germline CDR1 and CDR2: LNHDA and SQIVND (reference sequence). V lost 5 bases and J lost 0; bases outside the gene matches: 4. The CDR3 loop spans 15 amino acids. The CDR3 DNA sequence: TGTGCCAGTAGTCGGGACAGAAGCTCCTACAATGAGCAGTTCTTC. Protein product: CASSRDRSSYNEQFF.

V usage is TRBV7-2 and J usage is TRBJ1-1; D gene uncertain. The CDR3 covers 15 residues. The V end was cut by 1 base, the J end by 1 base, with 10 bases between. Germline V gives CDR1 SGHTA, CDR2 FQGNSA. CDR3 sequence reads: CASSLERHQNTEAFF. In DNA form, the CDR3 reads TGTGCCAGCAGCTTAGAGAGGCACCAGAACACTGAAGCTTTCTTT.

In its sample, this clone was seen a few times. The V call is TRBV7-2, the J call TRBJ1-4; D not certain. The CDR3 covers 14 residues. The germline gives CDR1 SGHTA, CDR2 FQGNSA. V lost 1 base to trimming and J lost 8 bases, with 11 bases between them. The CDR3 region is CASSLDYRPEKLFF. The CDR3 nucleotides are TGTGCCAGCAGCTTAGATTACCGCCCGGAAAAACTGTTTTTT.

V gene TRBV7-9 combines with J gene TRBJ1-2; 10 nucleotides align to TRBD1. The CDR3 is 14 residues long. In germline, CDR1 is SEHNR, CDR2 FQNEAQ (reference sequence). V lost 8 bases and J lost 3; bases outside the gene matches: 6. Written as DNA, the CDR3 is TGTGCCAGCGCGATGGGACAGGGGCACTATGGCTACACCTTC. This codes for CASAMGQGHYGYTF.

CDR3 region: CASSGTGGTEAFF. The CDR3 coding sequence is TGTGCCAGCAGTGGGACAGGGGGCACTGAAGCTTTCTTT. V usage is TRBV2 and J usage is TRBJ1-1, with 10 bases fitting TRBD1. J lost 4 bases, V lost 4 bases, and 0 bases had no gene match. There are 13 residues in the CDR3. Germline V gene data show CDR1 as SNHLY and CDR2 as FYNNEI.

This clone came up once. V and J are TRBV25-1 and TRBJ2-5; 8 bases are a match to TRBD1. The CDR3 loop spans 14 amino acids. Germline CDR1 MGHDK, CDR2 SYGVNS. J gave up 7 bases and V 4 bases, and 8 bases lay outside the gene matches. CDR3 sequence reads: CASSATGASRTQYF. The CDR3 nucleotides read TGTGCCAGCAGTGCGACAGGGGCATCGAGGACCCAGTACTTC.

The rearrangement uses TRBV19 and TRBJ2-1, with TRBD2 identical over 12 bases. Germline V CDR1 and CDR2: LNHDA, SQIVND (reference sequence). The J segment lost 10 bases and the V segment lost 5 bases, leaving 12 bases of the junction unmatched. The CDR3 has 16 amino acids. The CDR3 DNA reads TGTGCCAGTAGTGGTAGACTAGCGGGAGATCTGGTCGAGCAGTTCTTC. Translating gives CASSGRLAGDLVEQFF.

V is TRBV30 and J is TRBJ1-2; TRBD1 might be the D (6 bases). V lost 3 bases and J lost 3, with 23 bases in between. Germline CDR1 and CDR2: GTSNPN and SVGIG (reference sequence). This CDR3 region has 17 residues. The CDR3 DNA reads TGTGCCTGGAGCCACCCCCGGACAGTATTTCTTGACTATGGCTACACCTTC. Protein sequence: CAWSHPRTVFLDYGYTF. Combining the CDR3 with reference TRBV30 and TRBJ1-2 gives the whole variable domain SQTIHQWPATLVQPVGSPLSLECTVEGTSNPNLYWYRQAAGRGLQLLFYSVGIGQISSEVPQNLSASRPQDRQFILSSKKLLLSDSGFYLCAWSHPRTVFLDYGYTFGSGTRLTVV.

The chain employs TRBV6-1 and TRBJ1-1; D is ambiguous. V was pared by 4 bases and J by 5 bases, with 14 bases between. Germline V lookup: CDR1 MNHNS, CDR2 SASEGT. CDR3 length: 14 residues. The CDR3 spells CASSAEGGQTEAFF. As DNA, the CDR3 is TGTGCCAGCAGTGCCGAGGGAGGTCAAACTGAAGCTTTCTTT.

Comments on this clone: At one end the junction does not follow the germline gene, possibly because of a read error. The chain combines TRBV7-7 with TRBJ2-5; possible D gene TRBD2, 5 bases. Germline lookup yields CDR1 SSHAT and CDR2 FNYEAQ (reference sequence). The CDR3 is 15 amino acids. CDR3 loop: CASSSGRVYQETQYF. The CDR3, as DNA: TGTGCTAGCAGCAGCGGACGTGTATACCAAGAGACCCAGTACTTC.

This chain uses TRBV5-1 with TRBJ1-2; TRBD1 matches at 8 bases. This CDR3 has 17 amino acids. V lost 0 bases and J lost 4; bases outside the gene matches: 11. Germline assignment: CDR1 SGHRS and CDR2 YFSETQ. CDR3 sequence (DNA): TGCGCCAGCAGCTTGGGATTCAGGGGGCAGGCGGGCTATGGCTACACCTTC. Encoded protein: CASSLGFRGQAGYGYTF.

This rearrangement joins TRBV2 to TRBJ1-1, with 10 bases lining up with TRBD1. The CDR3 runs to 13 residues. V was clipped by 8 bases and J by 8 bases; unmatched bases: 8. Germline CDR1 reads SNHLY; CDR2 reads FYNNEI. This chain's CDR3 is CASDRDRGTEAFF. The CDR3 nucleotides are TGTGCCAGCGACCGGGACAGGGGCACCGAAGCTTTCTTT.

V is TRBV7-8 and J is TRBJ2-7; the match to TRBD1 covers 7 bases. Germline V CDR1 and CDR2: SGHVS, FQNEAQ. The CDR3 contains 14 residues. Trimming removed 5 bases from V and 2 bases from J; junction bases left unmatched: 6. The CDR3 spells CASSRYRGAYEQYF. DNA for the CDR3: TGTGCCAGCAGCAGATACAGGGGAGCCTACGAGCAGTACTTC.

The chain joins TRBV30 to TRBJ1-6, with a tentative D call TRBD1 (5 bases). V was cut by 5 bases and J by 6 bases, with 14 bases left in between. CDR1 and CDR2 from the germline V gene are GTSNPN and SVGIG (reference sequence). This CDR3 is built from 14 residues. The CDR3 is CAWAQGVGNSPLHF. CDR3 bases: TGTGCCTGGGCTCAGGGAGTTGGTAATTCACCCCTCCACTTT. The full variable domain, with the rest looked up from reference TRBV30 and TRBJ1-6, is SQTIHQWPATLVQPVGSPLSLECTVEGTSNPNLYWYRQAAGRGLQLLFYSVGIGQISSEVPQNLSASRPQDRQFILSSKKLLLSDSGFYLCAWAQGVGNSPLHFGNGTRLTVT.

This chain connects TRBV2 to TRBJ1-1; 7 positions agree with TRBD1. Germline trimming cut 8 bases from V and 1 base from J; bases unmatched to any gene: 7. Germline V gives CDR1 SNHLY, CDR2 FYNNEI. CDR3 length equals 14 residues. In DNA, the CDR3 is TGTGCCAGCGGGTGGGGACAGACGAACACTGAAGCTTTCTTT. Its protein is CASGWGQTNTEAFF.

The CDR3 nucleotides are TGTGCCAGCAGCCCCCGACTAGCAGGAGAGCAGTACTTC. The encoded protein is CASSPRLAGEQYF. The rearrangement joins TRBV7-2 to TRBJ2-7; 7 positions match TRBD2. V lost 5 bases to trimming and J lost 7 bases; unmatched junction nucleotides: 8. This CDR3 contains 13 residues. CDR1 SGHTA and CDR2 FQGNSA come from the germline V gene. Complete variable domain (other parts from reference TRBV7-2 and TRBJ2-7): GAGVSQSPSNKVTEKGKDVELRCDPISGHTALYWYRQSLGQGLEFLIYFQGNSAPDKSGLPSDRFSAERTGGSVSTLTIQRTQQEDSAVYLCASSPRLAGEQYFGPGTRLTVT.

The chain uses TRBV6-4 and TRBJ1-1, with D possibly matching TRBD1 (5 bases). Deletions cut 3 bases from V and 4 bases from J, with 12 bases between. Germline CDR1 and CDR2: MRHNA and SNTAGT. CDR3 length equals 14 residues. The CDR3 region has the DNA TGTGCCAGCAGTGAGGGGGACGGAGTCACTGAAGCTTTCTTT. It is translated as CASSEGDGVTEAFF.